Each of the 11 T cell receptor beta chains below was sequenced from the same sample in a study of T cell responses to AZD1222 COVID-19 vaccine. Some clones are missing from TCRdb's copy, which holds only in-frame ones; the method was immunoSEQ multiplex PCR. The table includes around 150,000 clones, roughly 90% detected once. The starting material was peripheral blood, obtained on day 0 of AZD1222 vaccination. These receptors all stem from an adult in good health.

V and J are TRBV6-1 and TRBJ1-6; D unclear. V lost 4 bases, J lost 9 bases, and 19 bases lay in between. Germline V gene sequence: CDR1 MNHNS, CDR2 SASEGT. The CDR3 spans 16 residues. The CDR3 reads CASSATQVFLGSPLHF. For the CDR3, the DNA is TGTGCCAGCAGTGCCACGCAGGTTTTTCTAGGTTCACCCCTCCACTTT.

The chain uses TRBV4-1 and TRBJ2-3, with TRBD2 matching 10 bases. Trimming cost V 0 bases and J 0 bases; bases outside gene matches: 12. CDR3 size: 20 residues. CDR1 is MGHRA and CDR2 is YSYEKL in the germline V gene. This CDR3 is CASSQDSRLAGARSTDTQYF. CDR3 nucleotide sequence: TGCGCCAGCAGCCAAGATAGCAGGCTAGCGGGGGCCCGAAGCACAGATACGCAGTATTTT.

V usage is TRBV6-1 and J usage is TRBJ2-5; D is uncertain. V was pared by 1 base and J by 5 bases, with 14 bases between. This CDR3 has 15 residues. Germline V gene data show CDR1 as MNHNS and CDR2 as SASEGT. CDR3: CASSEVMGEWETQYF. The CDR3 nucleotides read TGTGCCAGCAGTGAAGTGATGGGCGAGTGGGAGACCCAGTACTTC.

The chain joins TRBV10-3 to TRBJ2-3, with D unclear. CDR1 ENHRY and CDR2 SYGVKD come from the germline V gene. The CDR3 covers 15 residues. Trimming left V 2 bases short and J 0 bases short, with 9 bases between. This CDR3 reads CAISEQDVSTDTQYF. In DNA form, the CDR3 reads TGTGCCATCAGTGAGCAGGATGTTAGCACAGATACGCAGTATTTT.

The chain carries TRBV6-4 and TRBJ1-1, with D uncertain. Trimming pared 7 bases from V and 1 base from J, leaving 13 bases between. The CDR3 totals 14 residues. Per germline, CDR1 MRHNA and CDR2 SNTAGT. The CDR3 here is CASMVGGGNTEAFF. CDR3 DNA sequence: TGTGCCAGCATGGTCGGTGGAGGGAACACTGAAGCTTTCTTT.

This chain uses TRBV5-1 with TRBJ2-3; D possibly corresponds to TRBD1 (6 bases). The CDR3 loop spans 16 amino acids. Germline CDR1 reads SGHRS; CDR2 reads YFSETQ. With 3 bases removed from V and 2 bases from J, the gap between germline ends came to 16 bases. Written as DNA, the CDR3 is TGCGCCAGCAGCTCCCGGGACACGAGGACCACAGATACGCAGTATTTT. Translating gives CASSSRDTRTTDTQYF.

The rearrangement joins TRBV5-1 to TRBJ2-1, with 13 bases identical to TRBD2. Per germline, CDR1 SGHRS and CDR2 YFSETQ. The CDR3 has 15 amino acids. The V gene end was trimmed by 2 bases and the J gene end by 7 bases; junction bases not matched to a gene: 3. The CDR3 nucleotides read TGCGCCAGCAGCTTACTAGCGGGAGGGCAAAATGAGCAGTTCTTC. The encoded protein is CASSLLAGGQNEQFF.

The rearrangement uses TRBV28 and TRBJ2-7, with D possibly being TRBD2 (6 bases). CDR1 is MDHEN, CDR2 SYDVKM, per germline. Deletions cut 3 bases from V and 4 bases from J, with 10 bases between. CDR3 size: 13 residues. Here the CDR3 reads CASSLGGRYEQYF. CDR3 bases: TGTGCCAGCAGTTTGGGAGGTCGATACGAGCAGTACTTC.

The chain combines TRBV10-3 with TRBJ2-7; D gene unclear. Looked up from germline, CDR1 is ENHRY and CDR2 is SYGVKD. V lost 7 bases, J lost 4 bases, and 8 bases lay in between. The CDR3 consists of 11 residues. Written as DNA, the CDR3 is TGTGCCATCAAGGACGAGTACGAGCAGTACTTC. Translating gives CAIKDEYEQYF.

This CDR3 is CASSPRDREEKLFF. CDR3 DNA: TGTGCCAGTAGCCCCCGGGACAGGGAGGAAAAACTGTTTTTT. The chain uses TRBV19 and TRBJ1-4; TRBD1 matches at 9 bases. The CDR3 totals 14 residues. Germline trimming cut 6 bases from V and 8 bases from J; bases unmatched to any gene: 7. The germline gives CDR1 LNHDA, CDR2 SQIVND (reference sequence).

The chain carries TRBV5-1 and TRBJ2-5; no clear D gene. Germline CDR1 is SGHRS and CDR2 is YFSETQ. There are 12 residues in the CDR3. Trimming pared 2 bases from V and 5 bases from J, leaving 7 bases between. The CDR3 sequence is CASSFPRETQYF. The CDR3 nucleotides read TGCGCCAGCAGCTTCCCCCGGGAGACCCAGTACTTC.